These 20 T cell receptor beta chains came from one sample sequenced in a study of radiotherapy plus CTLA-4 blockade in lung cancer. Sequenced by immunoSEQ multiplex PCR; TCRdb stores in-frame clones only, minus some. The table includes tens of thousands of clones, approximately 83% detected once. The sequences come from peripheral blood, collected from a patient treated with radiotherapy plus ipilimumab. These receptors all stem from a human donor with non-small cell lung cancer who had a partial response to radiotherapy plus ipilimumab.

The gene calls are TRBV5-1 and TRBJ1-5, with 7 bases lining up with TRBD1. The V and J ends lost 0 bases and 5 bases, in that order; junction bases with no gene match: 5. CDR3 length equals 15 residues. Germline V gene lookup returns CDR1 SGHRS and CDR2 YFSETQ. CDR3 nucleotides: TGCGCCAGCAGCTTGGCCGGGACAGCTTATCAGCCCCAGCATTTT. Its translation is CASSLAGTAYQPQHF.

The chain is built from TRBV7-8 and TRBJ2-2; D gene ambiguous. Trimming stripped 5 bases from V and 3 bases from J, with 7 bases between. The CDR3 covers 13 residues. The germline V gene encodes CDR1 SGHVS and CDR2 FQNEAQ. The CDR3 protein is CASSLSHTGELFF. CDR3 bases: TGTGCCAGCAGCCTTAGCCACACCGGGGAGCTGTTTTTT.

The chain recombines TRBV6-6 with TRBJ2-1; D is possibly TRBD2 (5 bases). V lost 7 bases and J 0 bases, leaving 13 bases between the germline ends. CDR3 length: 15 residues. Germline-derived CDR1 and CDR2 are MNHNY and SVGAGI (reference sequence). CDR3 region: CASNRFGDSYNEQFF. CDR3 DNA: TGTGCCAGCAACCGATTCGGGGACTCCTACAATGAGCAGTTCTTC.

The chain carries TRBV7-8 and TRBJ2-7, with 7 bases that match TRBD2. CDR1 is SGHVS, CDR2 FQNEAQ, per germline. Germline trimming cut 7 bases from V and 1 base from J; bases unmatched to any gene: 10. This CDR3 has 15 amino acids. CDR3 DNA sequence: TGTGCCAGCACCCTTCTAGCGGCTAATTCCTACGAGCAGTACTTC. This gives the protein CASTLLAANSYEQYF.

The rearrangement joins TRBV4-3 to TRBJ2-3; TRBD2 aligns across 11 bases. With 1 base clipped from V and 6 bases from J, the junction kept 12 bases outside the gene matches. The germline V gene has CDR1 LGHNA and CDR2 YSLEER. The CDR3 contains 18 residues. The CDR3 DNA sequence: TGCGCCAGCAGCCAAGGCCTACTAGCGGGAGACCATTACGATACGCAGTATTTT. Translated: CASSQGLLAGDHYDTQYF.

The chain carries TRBV30 and TRBJ2-4; maybe TRBD1 (6 bases). The CDR3 is 19 residues long. Germline-derived CDR1 and CDR2 are GTSNPN and SVGIG (reference sequence). V dropped 1 base and J dropped 0 bases, with 22 bases sitting between them. The CDR3 nucleotides are TGTGCCTGGAGTGGGCCAAACAGGGCCCTCCCTCTAGCCAAAAACATTCAGTACTTC. Its translation: CAWSGPNRALPLAKNIQYF.

This clone was picked up a small number of times. V is TRBV10-3 and J is TRBJ2-7, with 9 bases lining up with TRBD2. The length of the CDR3 is 17 residues. The V gene end was trimmed by 10 bases and the J gene end by 5 bases; junction bases not matched to a gene: 21. Germline V gene sequence: CDR1 ENHRY, CDR2 SYGVKD. CDR3 sequence (DNA): TGTGCCACCGCACCGCAGATGGTGGCTAGCGGGAACAACGAGCAGTACTTC. It translates to CATAPQMVASGNNEQYF.

This clone was counted between two and nine times. The V call is TRBV6-1, the J call TRBJ2-1; D is unresolved. This CDR3 is built from 11 residues. The germline V gene has CDR1 MNHNS and CDR2 SASEGT. Trimming took 7 bases from V and 4 from J, leaving 5 bases between them. This chain's CDR3 is CASISYNEQFF. The CDR3 nucleotides are TGTGCCAGCATCAGTTACAATGAGCAGTTCTTC.

The chain uses TRBV19 and TRBJ2-3; 10 bases match TRBD2. The CDR3 consists of 17 residues. V gave up 3 bases and J gave up 0 bases; unmatched junction bases: 6. Germline CDR1 LNHDA, CDR2 SQIVND (reference sequence). CDR3 nucleotides: TGTGCCAGTAGTATGGTAGGACTAGCGGCTAGCACAGATACGCAGTATTTT. Encoded protein: CASSMVGLAASTDTQYF.

This sequence joins TRBV2 and TRBJ1-6, with D perhaps TRBD1 (6 bases). CDR1 and CDR2 (germline): SNHLY, FYNNEI. This CDR3 comprises 18 residues. V was trimmed by 5 bases and J by 4 bases, leaving 21 bases between them. In nucleotides, the CDR3 is TGTGCCAGCAGTAGCCGGGACGGGGACAAGGAATATAATTCACCCCTCCACTTT. Residues: CASSSRDGDKEYNSPLHF.

The J gene is TRBJ2-5, the V gene TRBV19; D perhaps matches TRBD1 (6 bases). Trimming removed 4 bases at V and 4 bases at J, with 22 bases between. The CDR3 extends over 17 amino acids. Germline lookup yields CDR1 LNHDA and CDR2 SQIVND (reference sequence). The CDR3, as DNA: TGTGCCAGTAGTACCACCTCGTCCCAGGGGCGAGGAGAGACCCAGTACTTC. Encoded protein: CASSTTSSQGRGETQYF.

The V gene is TRBV5-5, the J gene TRBJ2-1; 11 bases align to TRBD1. The V segment lost 0 bases and the J segment 8 bases; nucleotides outside the gene matches: 1. CDR1 is SGHKS and CDR2 is YYEKEE in the germline V gene (reference sequence). The CDR3 covers 14 residues. DNA for the CDR3: TGTGCCAGCAGCTTGGGGACAGGGGGCGATGAGCAGTTCTTC. Encoded protein: CASSLGTGGDEQFF.

The V gene is TRBV19, the J gene TRBJ2-1; TRBD1 matches at 9 bases. This CDR3 spans 16 amino acids. The germline CDR1 and CDR2 sequences are LNHDA and SQIVND (reference sequence). The V segment lost 1 base and the J segment 5 bases; nucleotides outside the gene matches: 6. CDR3 protein: CASSIGGQGSDNEQFF. The CDR3 coding sequence is TGTGCCAGTAGTATAGGCGGACAGGGGAGTGACAATGAGCAGTTCTTC.

This clone was picked up one time. The V call is TRBV5-4, the J call TRBJ1-2; possibly TRBD1 for D (5 bases). Germline CDR1 and CDR2: SGHNT and YYREEE (reference sequence). The CDR3 spans 15 residues. Trimming removed 4 bases at V and 6 bases at J, with 19 bases between. The chain's CDR3 is CASSPSGNLGNGYTF. In nucleotides, the CDR3 is TGTGCCAGCAGCCCCTCAGGGAATTTGGGCAATGGCTACACCTTC.

The chain links TRBV2 to TRBJ1-3; maybe TRBD1 (6 bases). This CDR3 spans 12 amino acids. V was cut by 9 bases and J by 4 bases, with 10 bases left in between. Germline CDR1 reads SNHLY; CDR2 reads FYNNEI. The CDR3 region is CARTGLGNTIYF. CDR3 coding DNA: TGTGCCAGGACAGGTCTCGGAAACACCATATATTTT. The whole variable domain, remainder taken from reference TRBV2 and TRBJ1-3, is EPEVTQTPSHQVTQMGQEVILRCVPISNHLYFYWYRQILGQKVEFLVSFYNNEISEKSEIFDDQFSVERPDGSNFTLKIRSTKLEDSAMYFCARTGLGNTIYFGEGSWLTVV.

The chain carries TRBV30 and TRBJ1-2; no clear D gene. The CDR3 is made up of 13 amino acids. The V end lost 2 bases, the J end lost 4 bases, and 11 bases lay between the germline ends. CDR1 and CDR2 (germline): GTSNPN, SVGIG (reference sequence). The CDR3 region is CAWSPTEAYGYTF. CDR3 DNA sequence: TGTGCCTGGAGTCCCACCGAGGCCTATGGCTACACCTTC.

The chain carries TRBV6-5 and TRBJ1-5, with unresolved D. The germline gives CDR1 MNHEY, CDR2 SVGAGI. The CDR3 has 14 amino acids. V was clipped by 4 bases and J by 2 bases, with 9 bases between them. The CDR3 DNA is TGTGCCAGCAGTTGGAGAGGAGGCAATCAGCCCCAGCATTTT. It encodes CASSWRGGNQPQHF.

This sequence joins TRBV4-1 and TRBJ2-1; 14 positions agree with TRBD2. Looked up from germline, CDR1 is MGHRA and CDR2 is YSYEKL. The CDR3 is made up of 17 amino acids. J gave up 8 bases and V 4 bases, and 10 bases lay outside the gene matches. The CDR3 region is CASSPQRLAGGLDEQFF. The CDR3 DNA is TGCGCCAGCAGCCCGCAAAGACTAGCGGGAGGGCTCGATGAGCAGTTCTTC.

CDR3 amino acids: CASSLKSGEQYV. The CDR3 DNA reads as TGTGCCAGCAGCCTTAAATCCGGAGAGCAGTACGTC. This chain joins TRBV7-8 and TRBJ2-7, with D unresolved. Germline-derived CDR1 and CDR2 are SGHVS and FQNEAQ. Trimming removed 5 bases from V and 7 bases from J, with 12 bases in between. The CDR3 length is 12 residues.

The rearrangement joins TRBV5-3 to TRBJ2-7, with D possibly matching TRBD1 (5 bases). TRBV5-3 is an open reading frame, and its role is uncertain. Trimming cost V 6 bases and J 2 bases, with 15 bases left between them. The CDR3 is 14 amino acids. CDR3 in amino acids: CARIFQGAAYEQYV. The CDR3 region has the DNA TGTGCCAGAATCTTCCAGGGCGCAGCCTACGAGCAGTACGTC.